The 23 T cell receptor beta chains in this list originate from one sample, sequenced in a study of OX40 agonist ivuxolimab in advanced cancers. Here immunoSEQ multiplex PCR was the method, and the copy in TCRdb shows in-frame clones only, minus some. The table shows 41,000 or so clones, with approximately 89% occurring only once. The input for sequencing was CD4+ or CD8+ T cells sorted from blood, taken in a trial of the OX40 agonist ivuxolimab. These receptors were obtained from an adult with an advanced solid tumor such as melanoma, head and neck, liver or kidney cancer.

This chain links TRBV6-5 with TRBJ2-7; 8 bases are a match to TRBD1. The V and J ends lost 10 bases and 2 bases, in that order; junction bases with no gene match: 13. The CDR3 spans 15 residues. Germline V gene data show CDR1 as MNHEY and CDR2 as SVGAGI. The CDR3: CAIGRPGQGTYEQYF. CDR3 DNA: TGTGCCATAGGACGGCCCGGACAGGGCACCTACGAGCAGTACTTC.

This chain links TRBV21-1 with TRBJ2-1; the table's D call, TRBD2, has no DNA check behind it. TRBV21-1 is noted as a pseudogene. The CDR3 is 20 residues long. CDR3 sequence (DNA): TGTGCCAGCAGCAAAGACGTGGGCGAACTAGCGGGAGTTCGGTACAATGAGCAGTTCTTC. Protein: CASSKDVGELAGVRYNEQFF.

The chain carries TRBV7-3 and TRBJ2-2; TRBD2 matches 7 bases. Trimming cost V 6 bases and J 6 bases; bases outside gene matches: 7. The CDR3 consists of 14 residues. Germline lookup yields CDR1 SGHTA and CDR2 FQGTGA. CDR3: CASRRGTGPGELFF. As DNA, the CDR3 is TGTGCCAGCAGGCGGGGGACTGGTCCCGGGGAGCTGTTTTTT.

The genes are TRBV9 and TRBJ1-2, with D unresolved. CDR1 and CDR2 from the germline V gene are SGDLS and YYNGEE. V was clipped by 4 bases and J by 1 base, with 8 bases between them. The CDR3 length is 13 residues. The CDR3 here is CASSPSGNYGYTF. CDR3 nucleotide sequence: TGTGCCAGCAGCCCCTCGGGTAACTATGGCTACACCTTC.

The gene calls are TRBV11-2 and TRBJ2-7, with no clear D. This CDR3 is built from 13 residues. CDR1 and CDR2 (germline): SGHAT, FQNNGV. V gave up 0 bases and J gave up 7 bases, with 10 bases separating them. CDR3 residues: CASSLEGWWEQYF. CDR3 DNA sequence: TGTGCCAGCAGCTTAGAAGGGTGGTGGGAGCAGTACTTC.

The genes are TRBV4-1 and TRBJ2-6; D call uncertain. V was clipped by 6 bases and J by 0 bases, with 6 bases between them. The V gene's germline CDR1 is MGHRA and CDR2 YSYEKL. The CDR3 is made up of 14 amino acids. The CDR3 reads CASRMGSGANVLTF. CDR3 DNA: TGCGCCAGCAGAATGGGCTCTGGGGCCAACGTCCTGACTTTC.

As concerns this clone: The same CDR3 arises from other DNA sequences in this sample as well. This chain links TRBV11-2 with TRBJ2-7, with no clear D. V gave up 1 base and J gave up 6 bases, with 7 bases separating them. This CDR3 has 12 amino acids. CDR1 is SGHAT and CDR2 is FQNNGV in the germline V gene. This chain's CDR3 is CASSLGRGEQYF. The CDR3 nucleotides are TGTGCCAGCAGCTTAGGTCGCGGCGAGCAGTACTTC. The complete variable domain, with remaining parts taken from reference TRBV11-2 and TRBJ2-7, reads EAGVAQSPRYKIIEKRQSVAFWCNPISGHATLYWYQQILGQGPKLLIQFQNNGVVDDSQLPKDRFSAERLKGVDSTLKIQPAKLEDSAVYLCASSLGRGEQYFGPGTRLTVT.

This clone came up a few times. J is TRBJ2-6 and V is TRBV7-9; D remains unclear. The V gene's germline CDR1 is SEHNR and CDR2 FQNEAQ (reference sequence). The length of the CDR3 is 13 residues. The V gene lost 1 base and the J gene lost 10 bases, with 8 bases spanning the gap. The CDR3 protein is CASSLGHLNVLTF. Here the CDR3 DNA reads TGTGCCAGCAGCTTAGGACATTTAAACGTCCTGACTTTC.

The table lists this clone with a few counts. The chain couples TRBV11-3 to TRBJ2-1; tentative D call: TRBD2 (5 bases). This CDR3 has 18 amino acids. V was clipped by 0 bases and J by 3 bases, with 18 bases between them. Germline CDR1 is SGHNT and CDR2 is YENEEA. The CDR3 region is CASSLDARGFGRYNEQFF. The CDR3 DNA is TGTGCCAGCAGCTTAGATGCCCGGGGTTTTGGGCGCTACAATGAGCAGTTCTTC. The full variable domain, in which reference TRBV11-3 and TRBJ2-1 provide the parts outside the CDR3, is EAGVVQSPRYKIIEKKQPVAFWCNPISGHNTLYWYLQNLGQGPELLIRYENEEAVDDSQLPKDRFSAERLKGVDSTLKIQPAELGDSAVYLCASSLDARGFGRYNEQFFGPGTRLTVL.

The chain has TRBV20-1 and TRBJ1-1; D unresolved. Trimming removed 6 bases from V and 8 bases from J, with 13 bases in between. Germline-derived CDR1 and CDR2 are DFQATT and SNEGSKA (reference sequence). There are 11 residues in the CDR3. In nucleotides, the CDR3 is TGCAGTGCCCGGGCCCCCAGGGAAGCTTTCTTT. Translation gives CSARAPREAFF.

Regarding this clone: An end of the junction differs from the germline gene, which may be a read error. The chain recombines TRBV7-9 with TRBJ2-7; D might be TRBD1 (6 bases). CDR1 SEHNR and CDR2 FQNEAQ come from the germline V gene (reference sequence). There are 12 residues in the CDR3. As DNA, the CDR3 is TGCGCCAGCAGCCAGGACAGCTACGAGCAGTACTTC. As protein: CASSQDSYEQYF.

CDR3 amino acids: CASSVQVNNGAFF. DNA of the CDR3: TGTGCCAGCAGCGTACAGGTCAACAACGGGGCTTTCTTT. The chain is built from TRBV11-2 and TRBJ1-1; TRBD1 might be the D (5 bases). Germline assignment: CDR1 SGHAT and CDR2 FQNNGV. This CDR3 is built from 13 residues. The V end lost 5 bases, the J end lost 11 bases, and 18 bases lay between the germline ends. The full variable domain, rest sourced from reference TRBV11-2 and TRBJ1-1, is EAGVAQSPRYKIIEKRQSVAFWCNPISGHATLYWYQQILGQGPKLLIQFQNNGVVDDSQLPKDRFSAERLKGVDSTLKIQPAKLEDSAVYLCASSVQVNNGAFFGQGTRLTVV.

This chain connects TRBV5-1 to TRBJ2-3, with TRBD2 matching over 12 bases. This CDR3 is 16 amino acids long. CDR1 and CDR2 (germline): SGHRS, YFSETQ. The J segment lost 4 bases and the V segment lost 0 bases, leaving 3 bases of the junction unmatched. Here the CDR3 DNA reads TGCGCCAGCAGCTTGGCTGGACTAGCGGGGCCAGATACGCAGTATTTT. Its protein is CASSLAGLAGPDTQYF.

In regard to this clone: The sample carries other DNA sequences with the same CDR3. The chain combines TRBV6-5 with TRBJ2-4; perhaps TRBD1 as D (6 bases). Trimming removed 5 bases at V and 2 bases at J, with 10 bases between. Per the germline V gene, CDR1 is MNHEY and CDR2 is SVGAGI. The CDR3 loop spans 14 amino acids. DNA of the CDR3: TGTGCCAGCAGTCCAGGGGTAACCAAAAACATTCAGTACTTC. Its protein is CASSPGVTKNIQYF.

The V and J genes are TRBV28 and TRBJ1-5; TRBD1 matches 7 bases. The germline gives CDR1 MDHEN, CDR2 SYDVKM. The CDR3 is 14 amino acids. The junction had 11 bases not matched to a gene; V was cut back by 7 bases and J by 8 bases. CDR3 sequence (DNA): TGTGCCAGCACCCACGGGAGGGGGCAGAAGCCCCAGCATTTT. Translation: CASTHGRGQKPQHF. Complete variable domain (other parts from reference TRBV28 and TRBJ1-5): DVKVTQSSRYLVKRTGEKVFLECVQDMDHENMFWYRQDPGLGLRLIYFSYDVKMKEKGDIPEGYSVSREKKERFSLILESASTNQTSMYLCASTHGRGQKPQHFGDGTRLSIL.

This chain uses TRBV11-3 with TRBJ2-3; D not certain. Germline CDR1 reads SGHNT; CDR2 reads YENEEA. The CDR3 has 13 residues. The V gene lost 6 bases and the J gene lost 2 bases, with 9 bases spanning the gap. For the CDR3, the DNA is TGTGCCAGCAGAATGGAAATCACAGATACGCAGTATTTT. Residues: CASRMEITDTQYF. Looking up the rest from reference TRBV11-3 and TRBJ2-3 gives the full variable domain: EAGVVQSPRYKIIEKKQPVAFWCNPISGHNTLYWYLQNLGQGPELLIRYENEEAVDDSQLPKDRFSAERLKGVDSTLKIQPAELGDSAVYLCASRMEITDTQYFGPGTRLTVL.

The chain employs TRBV12-5 and TRBJ1-2; a possible D gene is TRBD1 (5 bases). CDR3 length equals 14 residues. Germline CDR1 is LGHNT and CDR2 is FRNRAP. The V gene lost 3 bases and the J gene lost 4 bases, with 12 bases spanning the gap. The CDR3 sequence is CASGFWARGYGYTF. The CDR3 nucleotides are TGTGCTAGTGGTTTTTGGGCGAGGGGCTATGGCTACACCTTC.

The chain carries TRBV18 and TRBJ1-5, with D unresolved. From germline, CDR1 is KGHSH and CDR2 LQKENI. V lost 3 bases to trimming and J lost 3 bases, with 9 bases between them. This CDR3 is built from 14 residues. The CDR3 region has the DNA TGTGCCAGCTCACCCCCCCGGTCCAATCAGCCCCAGCATTTT. It encodes CASSPPRSNQPQHF.

The rearrangement joins TRBV11-2 to TRBJ1-1, with D hard to call. Germline assignment: CDR1 SGHAT and CDR2 FQNNGV. This CDR3 spans 13 amino acids. Trimming stripped 2 bases from V and 0 bases from J, with 4 bases between. CDR3 protein: CASSLSLNTEAFF. The DNA for the CDR3 is TGTGCCAGCAGCTTAAGCCTGAACACTGAAGCTTTCTTT.

V gene TRBV6-5 combines with J gene TRBJ1-2; 9 bases fit TRBD1. This CDR3 is 14 amino acids long. With V trimmed by 5 bases and J by 7 bases, 8 bases remained unmatched. CDR1 and CDR2 (germline): MNHEY, SVGAGI. The DNA of the CDR3 is TGTGCCAGCAGTATGCTCGACAGGGGGTCTGGCTACACCTTC. This encodes CASSMLDRGSGYTF.

V usage is TRBV18 and J usage is TRBJ1-5; 8 nucleotides agree with TRBD1. V shed 3 bases and J 5 bases; nucleotides not matched to a gene: 6. Germline CDR1 is KGHSH and CDR2 is LQKENI. CDR3 length: 15 residues. The CDR3 DNA sequence: TGTGCCAGCTCACCGGGACAGGTTAGTGATCAGCCCCAGCATTTT. It encodes CASSPGQVSDQPQHF.

The CDR3 DNA reads TGTGCCAGCAGTGACCCTATACGGGGGAGGACATACGAGCAGTACTTC. Its protein product is CASSDPIRGRTYEQYF. The chain joins TRBV6-4 to TRBJ2-7; perhaps TRBD2 as D (6 bases). The CDR3 extends over 16 amino acids. Trimming took 2 bases from V and 4 from J, leaving 18 bases between them. In germline, CDR1 is MRHNA, CDR2 SNTAGT.

This chain connects TRBV11-3 to TRBJ2-5; the D is unclear. The V end was cut by 1 base, the J end by 7 bases, with 10 bases between. Germline V gene sequence: CDR1 SGHNT, CDR2 YENEEA. CDR3 length: 13 residues. The CDR3 nucleotides read TGTGCCAGCAGCTTAGGAGGAAGAGGGACCCAGTACTTC. It specifies CASSLGGRGTQYF.